The source of this T cell receptor (beta chain) is a study of blood T cell repertoires in COVID-19. Study details: Whether acute or convalescent, the COVID-19 samples came from the United States, Italy and Spain. In each case, the material was cDNA or gDNA derived from T cells, B-cell-depleted T cells, or PBMCs.

Original data processing: For nucleated cells, counts were estimated from reference gene primer amplification. The protocol was immunoSEQ multiplex PCR, while the TCRdb copy is restricted to in-frame clones and leaves out a portion. V and J calls and clone size are copied from that table; D and trimming were computed from the DNA. This table holds some 150,000 clones, 85% found once. The CDR3 has 15 residues. V shed 3 bases, J shed 6 bases, and the junction held 11 bases outside the gene matches. From germline, CDR1 is GTSNPN and CDR2 SVGIG (reference sequence). The clonotype comes from a man in his forties or fifties with acute or convalescent COVID-19. The specimen was peripheral blood. The chain carries TRBV30 and TRBJ2-7; 10 nucleotides line up with TRBD1. CDR3 DNA sequence: TGTGCCTGGAGGCCACCGGGACAGGGGATCTCCGAGCAGTACTTC. This translates into CAWRPPGQGISEQYF.